A selection of T cell receptor beta chains follows, all from one sample in a study of beta chain features in type 1 diabetes. Method: immunoSEQ multiplex PCR; TCRdb's copy keeps in-frame clones and lacks some. This sample carries some 500,000 clones, 11% of them seen once, and the ten largest clones take 0.045% to 0.05%. Material: naive CD4+ T cells from blood. The receptors were sampled from a young woman in good health. Each CDR3 is given without its conserved first and last residue. The order of the fields is D gene, J gene, V gene, CDR3 protein. D genes are given only for firm matches.

d_gene: .; j_gene: TRBJ1-4; v_gene: TRBV20-1; CDR3aa: SASLREKLF
d_gene: TRBD1; j_gene: TRBJ1-3; v_gene: TRBV11-2; CDR3aa: ASSSGQEISGNTIY
d_gene: TRBD1; j_gene: TRBJ2-7; v_gene: TRBV7-2; CDR3aa: ASSLRQGPYEQY
d_gene: .; j_gene: TRBJ2-4; v_gene: TRBV15; CDR3aa: ATSRDSGIRDH
d_gene: .; j_gene: TRBJ2-7; v_gene: TRBV14; CDR3aa: ASSQGPSYEQY
d_gene: TRBD1; j_gene: TRBJ2-2; v_gene: TRBV4-3; CDR3aa: ASSQKGAKGDTGELF
d_gene: .; j_gene: TRBJ2-1; v_gene: TRBV28; CDR3aa: ASKNAGQSYNEQF
d_gene: TRBD1; j_gene: TRBJ2-3; v_gene: TRBV11-2; CDR3aa: ASSLGRQGSDTQY
d_gene: TRBD1; j_gene: TRBJ2-7; v_gene: TRBV7-9; CDR3aa: ASSLRDRGREQY
d_gene: TRBD1; j_gene: TRBJ1-6; v_gene: TRBV2; CDR3aa: ASSQGAESPLH
d_gene: TRBD1; j_gene: TRBJ2-7; v_gene: TRBV15; CDR3aa: ATRRDSSYEQY
d_gene: .; j_gene: TRBJ2-3; v_gene: TRBV27; CDR3aa: ASSPFRTDTQY
d_gene: TRBD2; j_gene: TRBJ2-1; v_gene: TRBV4-2; CDR3aa: ASSNKLAGIGNEQF
d_gene: TRBD2; j_gene: TRBJ2-7; v_gene: TRBV14; CDR3aa: ASSPLLAGAPQLTYEQY
d_gene: TRBD1; j_gene: TRBJ1-2; v_gene: TRBV19; CDR3aa: ASSPGDRPPGYT
d_gene: .; j_gene: TRBJ2-5; v_gene: TRBV29-1; CDR3aa: SGLRGYQETQY
d_gene: .; j_gene: TRBJ1-1; v_gene: TRBV15; CDR3aa: ATSRRGGVNTEAF
d_gene: TRBD2; j_gene: TRBJ2-3; v_gene: TRBV9; CDR3aa: ASQAGRSTDTQY
d_gene: .; j_gene: TRBJ2-1; v_gene: TRBV7-6; CDR3aa: ASSLIVAEAGYEQF
d_gene: TRBD2; j_gene: TRBJ2-5; v_gene: TRBV20-1; CDR3aa: SGRGGLTQY
d_gene: .; j_gene: TRBJ2-3; v_gene: TRBV11-3; CDR3aa: ASSSRQRSSTDTQY
d_gene: .; j_gene: TRBJ1-5; v_gene: TRBV18; CDR3aa: ASSPGLTGDQPQH
d_gene: .; j_gene: TRBJ1-1; v_gene: TRBV25-1; CDR3aa: ASSEGPAGTEAF
d_gene: .; j_gene: TRBJ1-2; v_gene: TRBV30; CDR3aa: AWSVRLDSGYT
d_gene: .; j_gene: TRBJ2-7; v_gene: TRBV2; CDR3aa: ASSPTYEQY
d_gene: TRBD2; j_gene: TRBJ2-5; v_gene: TRBV5-1; CDR3aa: ASRPVRGGETQY
d_gene: TRBD1; j_gene: TRBJ1-2; v_gene: TRBV2; CDR3aa: ASRQGYGYT
d_gene: .; j_gene: TRBJ2-6; v_gene: TRBV15; CDR3aa: ATSPPAIGANVLT
d_gene: .; j_gene: TRBJ1-2; v_gene: TRBV5-1; CDR3aa: ASSLSGTNGYT
d_gene: TRBD1; j_gene: TRBJ2-6; v_gene: TRBV7-9; CDR3aa: ASTLVIGTAMAGANVLT
d_gene: TRBD1; j_gene: TRBJ2-7; v_gene: TRBV7-2; CDR3aa: ASLPGQGPYEQY
d_gene: TRBD1; j_gene: TRBJ1-2; v_gene: TRBV4-3; CDR3aa: ASSQDPATGNGYT
d_gene: TRBD1; j_gene: TRBJ2-7; v_gene: TRBV29-1; CDR3aa: SATGGTYEQY
d_gene: TRBD1; j_gene: TRBJ2-1; v_gene: TRBV4-3; CDR3aa: ASSQDVMGQGASSYNEQF
d_gene: .; j_gene: TRBJ1-2; v_gene: TRBV21-1; CDR3aa: ASSYGREQNYGYT
d_gene: TRBD2; j_gene: TRBJ2-1; v_gene: TRBV4-1; CDR3aa: ASSHVGLVFNEQF
d_gene: .; j_gene: TRBJ1-1; v_gene: TRBV2; CDR3aa: ATDRYAEAF
d_gene: TRBD1; j_gene: TRBJ2-3; v_gene: TRBV2; CDR3aa: ASSEVVRTGPQY
d_gene: TRBD2; j_gene: TRBJ2-5; v_gene: TRBV7-7; CDR3aa: ASSFGGSSETQY
d_gene: TRBD2; j_gene: TRBJ2-7; v_gene: TRBV28; CDR3aa: ACRRLAGLYEQY
d_gene: .; j_gene: TRBJ1-2; v_gene: TRBV10-3; CDR3aa: AISEGGTSMVET